These T cell receptor beta chains were read from a single sample in a study of blood T cell repertoires in COVID-19. Clones were sequenced by immunoSEQ multiplex PCR, and TCRdb holds only the in-frame ones, with some missing. The data show 40,000 to 50,000 clones, more than 70% seen once. Sequencing was carried out using peripheral blood. The source of these receptors is a man in his fifties or sixties with active COVID-19. Each CDR3 is given with its conserved first and last residue.

TRBJ2-5 TRBV25-1 CASSVSSGRGAQETQYF
TRBJ1-4 TRBV4-1 CASSPLEGGGANEKLFF
TRBJ2-5 TRBV30 CAWRGAARETQYF
TRBJ2-7 TRBV28 CASSPGTSGRTFYERQYF
TRBJ2-7 TRBV15 CATSRDKASYEQYF
TRBJ2-7 TRBV18 CASSQEQEYEQYF
TRBJ2-7 TRBV6-2/TRBV6-3 CASSYQPRGYEQYF
TRBJ1-4 TRBV19 CASSMDRDEKLFF
TRBJ1-2 TRBV30 CAWSTPDRGLYGYTF
TRBJ2-1 TRBV6-4 CASSDTGGPYNEQFF
TRBJ1-2 TRBV14 CASSQGRGSYGYTF
TRBJ2-1 TRBV19 CASTGWSRDNEQFF
TRBJ1-1 TRBV2 CASGLLRGTEAFF
TRBJ1-2 TRBV27 CASSPGDWTGYYGYTF
TRBJ1-2 TRBV4-3 CASSQGANYGYTF
TRBJ1-3 TRBV10-3 CAISELATGGDSTIYF
TRBJ2-7 TRBV16 CASSQRSGEQYF
TRBJ1-4 TRBV7-9 CASSLGASLNEKLFF
TRBJ2-7 TRBV7-2 CASSAGTLSSYEQYF
TRBJ1-5 TRBV6-1 CASSEYSGSNQPQHF
TRBJ1-5 TRBV28 CASSLPTGRNQPQHF
TRBJ2-7 TRBV4-1 CASSQQGGSSYEQYF
TRBJ2-3 TRBV27 CASSLAGGRDTQYF
TRBJ2-1 TRBV11-2 CASSSRWVAGGLHNEQFF
TRBJ1-1 TRBV2 CASSVGRYTEAFF
TRBJ2-7 TRBV19 CASSAARDNYEQYF
TRBJ1-5 TRBV18 CASSPGTGNQPQHF
TRBJ2-3 TRBV5-1 CASSLVRGGGTDTQYF
TRBJ1-4 TRBV3-1/TRBV3-2 CASSLRASNEKLFF
TRBJ1-2 TRBV27 CASSLGSGTGKAGYTF
TRBJ2-1 TRBV4-3 CASSQDGSGRVNEQFF
TRBJ2-2 TRBV3-1/TRBV3-2 CATEVGAGTGELFF
TRBJ2-5 TRBV25-1 CASSESGGTHQETQYF
TRBJ2-3 TRBV11-1 CASSPLAGVADTQYF
TRBJ2-7 TRBV24-1 CATSDSPGRAYEQYF
TRBJ1-2 TRBV7-8 CASSLETDYGYTF
TRBJ2-6 TRBV7-3 CASSPLNRGTGANVLTF
TRBJ2-1 TRBV5-1 CASTWGDASEQFF
TRBJ2-7 TRBV7-9 CASSTTSGSSYEQYF
TRBJ2-7 TRBV2 CASSAGLAAYEQYF
TRBJ2-1 TRBV5-8 CASSARQNGGEQFF
TRBJ1-3 TRBV6-5 CASSSDRATGNTIYF
TRBJ1-5 TRBV27 CAIPRRQPQHF
TRBJ2-1 TRBV4-1 CASSQEGQRRNEQFF
TRBJ2-5 TRBV2 CASMKGLASETQYF
TRBJ2-7 TRBV6-5 CASRASGRTYEQYF
TRBJ2-7 TRBV12-3/TRBV12-4 CASSGGTYEQYF
TRBJ2-1 TRBV6-5 CASSNSRGAYNEQFF
TRBJ2-7 TRBV19 CASIDPKGAVGYEQYF
TRBJ2-3 TRBV15 CATSRDIGQGTDTQYF
TRBJ2-1 TRBV7-9 CASSLGISGGLDSYNEQFF
TRBJ2-3 TRBV30 CAWKRDSDTQYF
TRBJ2-5 TRBV19 CASSPSGRASKTQYF
TRBJ2-3 TRBV4-2 CASSQDRYTDTQYF
TRBJ2-1 TRBV24-1 CATSESGTGYEQFF